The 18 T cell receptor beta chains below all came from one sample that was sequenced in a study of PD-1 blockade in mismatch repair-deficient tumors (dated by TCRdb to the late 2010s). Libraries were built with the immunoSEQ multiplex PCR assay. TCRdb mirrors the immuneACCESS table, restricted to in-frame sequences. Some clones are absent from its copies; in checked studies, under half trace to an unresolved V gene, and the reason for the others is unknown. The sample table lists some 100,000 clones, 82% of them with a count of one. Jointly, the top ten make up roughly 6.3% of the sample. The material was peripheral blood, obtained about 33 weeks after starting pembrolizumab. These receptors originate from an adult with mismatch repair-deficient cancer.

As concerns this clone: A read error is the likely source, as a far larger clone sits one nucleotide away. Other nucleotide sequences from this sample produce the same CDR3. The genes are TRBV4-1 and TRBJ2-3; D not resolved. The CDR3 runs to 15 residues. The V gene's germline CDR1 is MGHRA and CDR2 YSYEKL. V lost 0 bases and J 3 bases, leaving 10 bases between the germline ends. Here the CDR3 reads CASSQELLETDTQYF. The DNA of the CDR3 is TGCGCCAGCAGCCAAGAGCTCCTAGAAACAGATACGCAGTATTTT.

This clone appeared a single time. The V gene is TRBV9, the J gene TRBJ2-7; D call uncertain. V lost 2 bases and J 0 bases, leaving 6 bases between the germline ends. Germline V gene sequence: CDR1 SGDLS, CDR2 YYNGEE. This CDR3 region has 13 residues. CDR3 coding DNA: TGTGCCAGCAGCGTTGACATCTCCTACGAGCAGTACTTC. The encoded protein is CASSVDISYEQYF.

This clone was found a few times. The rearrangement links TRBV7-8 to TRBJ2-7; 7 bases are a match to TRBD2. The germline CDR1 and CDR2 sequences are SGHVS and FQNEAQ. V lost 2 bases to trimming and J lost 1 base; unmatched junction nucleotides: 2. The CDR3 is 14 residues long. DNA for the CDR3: TGTGCCAGCAGCTTAAGGGGAGGGTCCTACGAGCAGTACTTC. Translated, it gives CASSLRGGSYEQYF.

CDR3 residues: CASSMDSYEQYF. CDR3 bases: TGTGCCAGCAGCATGGACAGTTACGAGCAGTACTTC. The rearrangement joins TRBV5-4 to TRBJ2-7; tentatively, D is TRBD1 (6 bases). CDR3 length: 12 residues. Germline assignment: CDR1 SGHNT and CDR2 YYREEE (reference sequence). V was clipped by 4 bases and J by 4 bases, with 9 bases between them. Using reference TRBV5-4 and TRBJ2-7 for the parts outside the CDR3, the full variable domain is ETGVTQSPTHLIKTRGQQVTLRCSSQSGHNTVSWYQQALGQGPQFIFQYYREEENGRGNFPPRFSGLQFPNYSSELNVNALELDDSALYLCASSMDSYEQYFGPGTRLTVT.

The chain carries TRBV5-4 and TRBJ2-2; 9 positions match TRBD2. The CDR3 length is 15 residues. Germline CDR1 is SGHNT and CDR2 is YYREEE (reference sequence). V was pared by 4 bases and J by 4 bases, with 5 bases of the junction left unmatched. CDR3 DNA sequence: TGTGCCAGCAGCCCGGGGACTAGCCGCACCGGGGAGCTGTTTTTT. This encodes CASSPGTSRTGELFF.

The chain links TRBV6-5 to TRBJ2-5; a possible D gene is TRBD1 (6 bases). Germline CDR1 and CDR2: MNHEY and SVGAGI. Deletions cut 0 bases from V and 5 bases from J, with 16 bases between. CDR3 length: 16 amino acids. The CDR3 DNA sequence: TGTGCCAGCAGTTACTCCGCCAGGGGAGTAGGTGAGACCCAGTACTTC. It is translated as CASSYSARGVGETQYF.

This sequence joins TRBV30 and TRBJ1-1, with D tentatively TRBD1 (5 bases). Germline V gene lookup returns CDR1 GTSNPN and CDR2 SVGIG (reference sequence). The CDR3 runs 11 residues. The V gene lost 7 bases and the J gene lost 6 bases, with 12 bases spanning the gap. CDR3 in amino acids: CAYGRGPEAFF. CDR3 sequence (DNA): TGTGCCTATGGAAGGGGCCCTGAAGCTTTCTTT.

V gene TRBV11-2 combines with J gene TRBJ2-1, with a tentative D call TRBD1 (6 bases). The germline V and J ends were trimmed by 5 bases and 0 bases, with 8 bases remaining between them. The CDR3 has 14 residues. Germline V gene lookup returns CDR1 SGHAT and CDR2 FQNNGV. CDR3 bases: TGTGCCAGCAGCAGGGGGAGCTCCTACAATGAGCAGTTCTTC. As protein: CASSRGSSYNEQFF.

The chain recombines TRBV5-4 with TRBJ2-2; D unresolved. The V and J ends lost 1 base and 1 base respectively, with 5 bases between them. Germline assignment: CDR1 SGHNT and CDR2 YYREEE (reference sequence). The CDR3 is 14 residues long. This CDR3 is CASSLRWNTGELFF. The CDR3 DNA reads TGTGCCAGCAGCTTGAGGTGGAACACCGGGGAGCTGTTTTTT.

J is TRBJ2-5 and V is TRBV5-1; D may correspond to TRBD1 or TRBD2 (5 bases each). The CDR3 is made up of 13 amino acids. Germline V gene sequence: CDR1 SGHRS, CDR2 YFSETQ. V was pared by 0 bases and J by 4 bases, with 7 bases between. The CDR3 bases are TGCGCCAGCAGCTTGGCTGGGGGAGAGACCCAGTACTTC. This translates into CASSLAGGETQYF.

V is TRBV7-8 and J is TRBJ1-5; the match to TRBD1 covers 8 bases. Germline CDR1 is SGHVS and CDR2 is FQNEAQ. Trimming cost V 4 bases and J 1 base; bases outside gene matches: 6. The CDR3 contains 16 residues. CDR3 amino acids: CASSSGQGASNQPQHF. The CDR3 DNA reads TGTGCCAGCAGCTCAGGACAGGGTGCGAGCAATCAGCCCCAGCATTTT.

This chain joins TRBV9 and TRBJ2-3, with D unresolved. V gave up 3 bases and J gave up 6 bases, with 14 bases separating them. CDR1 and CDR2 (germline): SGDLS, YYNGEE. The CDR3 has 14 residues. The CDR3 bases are TGTGCCAGCAGCGCTAATCCTGGTGGGGATACGCAGTATTTT. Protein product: CASSANPGGDTQYF.

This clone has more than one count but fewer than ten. The CDR3 region has the DNA TGTGCCAGCAGCTTAGTCCTAGCGGGAGTGGAGACCCAGTACTTC. Its translation: CASSLVLAGVETQYF. The chain employs TRBV7-9 and TRBJ2-5; TRBD2 agrees at 10 bases. The CDR3 spans 15 residues. The germline gives CDR1 SEHNR, CDR2 FQNEAQ (reference sequence). The V gene end was trimmed by 1 base and the J gene end by 5 bases; junction bases not matched to a gene: 4.

CDR3 amino acids: CASSLDGLAGGGETQYF. DNA for the CDR3: TGCGCCAGCAGCTTGGATGGACTAGCGGGAGGAGGAGAGACCCAGTACTTC. This chain joins TRBV5-1 and TRBJ2-5; 14 bases line up with TRBD2. Germline-derived CDR1 and CDR2 are SGHRS and YFSETQ. J gave up 4 bases and V 0 bases, and 5 bases lay outside the gene matches. This CDR3 contains 17 residues. Complete variable domain (other parts from reference TRBV5-1 and TRBJ2-5): KAGVTQTPRYLIKTRGQQVTLSCSPISGHRSVSWYQQTPGQGLQFLFEYFSETQRNKGNFPGRFSGRQFSNSRSEMNVSTLELGDSALYLCASSLDGLAGGGETQYFGPGTRLLVL.

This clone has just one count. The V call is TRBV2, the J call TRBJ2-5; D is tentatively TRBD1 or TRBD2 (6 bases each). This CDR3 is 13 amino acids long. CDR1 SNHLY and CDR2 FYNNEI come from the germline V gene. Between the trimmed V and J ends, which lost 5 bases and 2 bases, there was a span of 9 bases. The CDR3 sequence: CASSRGLQETQYF. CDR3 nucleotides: TGTGCCAGCAGTCGGGGGCTGCAAGAGACCCAGTACTTC.

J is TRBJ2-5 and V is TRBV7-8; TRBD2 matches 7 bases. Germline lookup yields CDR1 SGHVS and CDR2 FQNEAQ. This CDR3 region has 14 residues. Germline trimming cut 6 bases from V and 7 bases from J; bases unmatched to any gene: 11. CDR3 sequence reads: CASSRDREGRTQYF. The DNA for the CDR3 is TGTGCCAGCAGTCGCGATAGGGAGGGTAGGACCCAGTACTTC.

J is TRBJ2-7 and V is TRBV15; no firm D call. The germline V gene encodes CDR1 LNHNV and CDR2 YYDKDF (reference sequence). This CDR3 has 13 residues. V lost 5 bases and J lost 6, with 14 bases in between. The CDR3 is CATSGAPDGEQYF. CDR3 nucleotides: TGTGCCACCAGCGGAGCCCCAGACGGCGAGCAGTACTTC.

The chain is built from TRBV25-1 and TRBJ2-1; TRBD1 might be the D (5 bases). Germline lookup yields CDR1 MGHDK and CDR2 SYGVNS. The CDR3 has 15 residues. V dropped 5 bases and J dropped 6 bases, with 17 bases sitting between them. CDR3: CASSLRGLGINEQFF. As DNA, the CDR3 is TGTGCCAGCAGTCTAAGGGGTTTGGGGATCAATGAGCAGTTCTTC.